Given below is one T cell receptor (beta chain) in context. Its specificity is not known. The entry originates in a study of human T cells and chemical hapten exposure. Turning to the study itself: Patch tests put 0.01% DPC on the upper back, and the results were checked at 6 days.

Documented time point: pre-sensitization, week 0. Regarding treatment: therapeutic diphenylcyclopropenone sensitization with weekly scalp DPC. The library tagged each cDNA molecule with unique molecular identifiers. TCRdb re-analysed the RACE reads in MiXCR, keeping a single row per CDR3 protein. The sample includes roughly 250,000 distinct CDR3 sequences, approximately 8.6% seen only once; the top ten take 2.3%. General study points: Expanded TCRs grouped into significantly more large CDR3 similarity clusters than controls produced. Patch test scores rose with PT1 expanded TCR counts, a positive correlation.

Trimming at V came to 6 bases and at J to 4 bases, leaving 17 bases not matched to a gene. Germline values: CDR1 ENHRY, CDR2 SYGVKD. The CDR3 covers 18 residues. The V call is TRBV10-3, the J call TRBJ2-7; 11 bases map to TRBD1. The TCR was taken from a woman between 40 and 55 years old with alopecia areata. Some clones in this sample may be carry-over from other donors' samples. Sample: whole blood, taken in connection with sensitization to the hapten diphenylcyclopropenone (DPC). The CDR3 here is CAIRGTGGVAGVVYEQYF. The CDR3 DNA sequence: TGTGCCATCAGGGGGACAGGGGGAGTAGCGGGAGTAGTATACGAGCAGTACTTC.